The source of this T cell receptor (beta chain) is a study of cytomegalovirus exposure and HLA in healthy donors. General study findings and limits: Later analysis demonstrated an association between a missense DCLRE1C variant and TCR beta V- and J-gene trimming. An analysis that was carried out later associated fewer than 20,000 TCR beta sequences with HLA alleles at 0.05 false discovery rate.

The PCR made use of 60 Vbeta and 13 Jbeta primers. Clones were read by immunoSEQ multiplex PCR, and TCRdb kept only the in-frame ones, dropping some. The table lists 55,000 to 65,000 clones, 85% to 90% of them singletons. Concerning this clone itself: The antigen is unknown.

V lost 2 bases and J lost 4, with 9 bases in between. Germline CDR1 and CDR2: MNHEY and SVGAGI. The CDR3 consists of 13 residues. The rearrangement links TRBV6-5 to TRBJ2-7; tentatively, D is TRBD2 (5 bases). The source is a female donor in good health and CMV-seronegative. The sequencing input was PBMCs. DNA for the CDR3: TGTGCCAGCAGTTACCTCACGGGGTACGAGCAGTACTTC. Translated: CASSYLTGYEQYF.